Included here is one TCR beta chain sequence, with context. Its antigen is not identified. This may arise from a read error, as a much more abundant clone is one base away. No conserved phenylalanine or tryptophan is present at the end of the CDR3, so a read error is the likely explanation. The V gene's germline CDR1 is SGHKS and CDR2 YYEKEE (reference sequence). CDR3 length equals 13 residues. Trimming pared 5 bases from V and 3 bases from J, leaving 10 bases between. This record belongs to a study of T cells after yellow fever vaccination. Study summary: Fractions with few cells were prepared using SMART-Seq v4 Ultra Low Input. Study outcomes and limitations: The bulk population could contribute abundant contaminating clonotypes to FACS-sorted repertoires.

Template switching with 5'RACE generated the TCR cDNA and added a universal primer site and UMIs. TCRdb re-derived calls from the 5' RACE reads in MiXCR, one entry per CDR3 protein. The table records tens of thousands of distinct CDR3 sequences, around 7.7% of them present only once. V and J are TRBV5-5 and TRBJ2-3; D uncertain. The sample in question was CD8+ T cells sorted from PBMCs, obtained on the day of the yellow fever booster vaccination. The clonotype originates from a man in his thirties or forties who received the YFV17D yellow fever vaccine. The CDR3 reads CASSAPDTDTQYL. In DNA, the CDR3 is TGTGCCAGCAGTGCCCCCGATACAGATACGCAGTATCTT.